This entry describes one T cell receptor (beta chain). Its antigen is unidentified. CDR1 KGHSH and CDR2 LQKENI come from the germline V gene. Trimming cost V 3 bases and J 0 bases; bases outside gene matches: 4. The CDR3 is made up of 17 amino acids. This record comes from a study of graft-versus-host responses after intestinal transplantation. Study background: Grafts were multivisceral, liver-intestinal, or isolated intestinal. Tacrolimus and steroids were given for 2 to 3 years to all recipients after anti-thymocyte globulin induction. Study-wide results and limits: GvH clones turned up in recipient marrow; some had shown up first in ileum or blood. Allograft graft-versus-host to host-versus-graft clonal ratios ran high in patients with graft-donor T cell macrochimerism.

Sequenced by immunoSEQ multiplex PCR; TCRdb stores in-frame clones only, minus some. Of approximately 63,000 clones in the sample, about 94% were seen once. This receptor was identified in a human donor who was the organ donor for an intestinal transplant. Sequencing used unstimulated CD4+ T cells sorted from spleen or lymph node cells, obtained before transplant. This sequence joins TRBV18 and TRBJ2-5; 13 bases are a match to TRBD2. The DNA for the CDR3 is TGTGCCAGCTCACCCGGACTAGCGGGGGCGTACCAAGAGACCCAGTACTTC. Translation: CASSPGLAGAYQETQYF.